The clone carrying this TCR beta chain appeared a single time. The data belong to a study of cytomegalovirus exposure and HLA in healthy donors. This CDR3 region has 15 residues. Per the germline V gene, CDR1 is SGHTA and CDR2 is FQGTGA. Trimming shortened V by 3 bases and J by 7 bases, and 19 bases separated the two germline ends. The PCR used 60 Vbeta and 13 Jbeta primers. Clones were sequenced by immunoSEQ multiplex PCR, and TCRdb holds only the in-frame ones, with some missing. The data contain 130,000 or so clones, 65% to 90% of them singletons. The sequenced sample was PBMCs. The TCR was taken from a young woman in good health and CMV-seropositive. The chain joins TRBV7-3 to TRBJ2-7; unclear D gene. The CDR3 spells CASSFSSVEYEEQYF. The CDR3, as DNA: TGTGCCAGCAGCTTTAGCAGCGTAGAGTACGAGGAGCAGTACTTC.